One and the same sample provided the 10 T cell receptor beta chains below, sequenced in a study of T cells in Graves' hyperthyroidism and ophthalmopathy. Amplification of TCR beta CDR3 regions used RNA as the template. RT-PCR in the first round (using the HTBI primer set) targeted the TCR CDR3. MiXCR, applied by TCRdb to the multiplex PCR reads, yields one record per CDR3 protein. The repertoire holds fewer than 700,000 distinct CDR3 sequences, 15% to 20% seen once, with roughly 18% in the top ten. Sequencing was performed on blood. Receptors were obtained from a woman between 18 and 29 years old with Graves' ophthalmopathy.

A few counts support this clonotype. This chain joins TRBV19 and TRBJ1-5; maybe TRBD1 (6 bases). The CDR3 consists of 16 residues. V was trimmed by 2 bases and J by 4 bases, leaving 15 bases between them. Germline CDR1 reads LNHDA; CDR2 reads SQIVND (reference sequence). The CDR3 coding sequence is TGTGCCAGTAGTATAATCTCAAGGGGACATAATCAGCCCCAGCATTTT. It translates to CASSIISRGHNQPQHF.

This clonotype was observed many times. The rearrangement joins TRBV20-1 to TRBJ2-5; D call uncertain. Trimming stripped 3 bases from V and 0 bases from J, with 5 bases between. The length of the CDR3 is 12 residues. Germline loops: CDR1 DFQATT, CDR2 SNEGSKA (reference sequence). The CDR3: CSASGYQETQYF. The CDR3 nucleotides are TGCAGTGCTAGCGGGTACCAAGAGACCCAGTACTTC.

The chain carries TRBV9 and TRBJ1-1; D unresolved. Trimming removed 0 bases at V and 4 bases at J, with 13 bases between. The V gene's germline CDR1 is SGDLS and CDR2 YYNGEE. The CDR3 totals 15 residues. The chain's CDR3 is CASSVVGGEVTEAFF. The CDR3 DNA sequence: TGTGCCAGCAGCGTAGTGGGAGGAGAGGTCACTGAAGCTTTCTTT. The complete variable domain, with remaining parts taken from reference TRBV9 and TRBJ1-1, reads DSGVTQTPKHLITATGQRVTLRCSPRSGDLSVYWYQQSLDQGLQFLIQYYNGEERAKGNILERFSAQQFPDLHSELNLSSLELGDSALYFCASSVVGGEVTEAFFGQGTRLTVV.

At least ten counts were recorded for this clonotype. The V and J genes are TRBV14 and TRBJ1-1; D call uncertain. Germline CDR1 is SGHDN and CDR2 is FVKESK. The V end lost 9 bases, the J end lost 1 base, and 12 bases lay between the germline ends. The CDR3 consists of 13 residues. The CDR3 coding sequence is TGTGCCAGTCGGGGTCGAGAGAACACTGAAGCTTTCTTT. It encodes CASRGRENTEAFF.

This clonotype was observed a few times. J is TRBJ1-2 and V is TRBV12-3 or TRBV12-4; the D gene is possibly TRBD1 (5 bases). The CDR3 extends over 14 amino acids. V was trimmed by 7 bases and J by 3 bases, leaving 15 bases between them. The CDR3 coding sequence is TGTGCCAGCAAATCGGGGGAGGCGGACTATGGCTACACCTTC. This sequence encodes CASKSGEADYGYTF.

V usage is TRBV4-1 and J usage is TRBJ1-3, with a tentative D call TRBD1 (5 bases). Germline CDR1 is MGHRA and CDR2 is YSYEKL. This CDR3 region has 11 residues. V lost 4 bases, J lost 10 bases, and 8 bases lay in between. The CDR3 nucleotides read TGCGCCAGCAGCCGTCAGGGTACCATATATTTT. Translation gives CASSRQGTIYF.

The gene calls are TRBV6-1 and TRBJ2-7; no reliable D call. The CDR3 totals 12 residues. Germline assignment: CDR1 MNHNS and CDR2 SASEGT. Trimming cost V 8 bases and J 0 bases, with 8 bases left between them. The chain's CDR3 is CASGFSSYEQYF. The CDR3 DNA reads TGTGCCAGCGGGTTCAGCTCCTACGAGCAGTACTTC.

The chain couples TRBV4-1 to TRBJ1-1; D is undetermined. This CDR3 is built from 15 residues. The V and J ends lost 4 bases and 0 bases respectively, with 12 bases between them. Germline assignment: CDR1 MGHRA and CDR2 YSYEKL. The CDR3 DNA sequence: TGCGCCAGCAGCCCCCCGGGCGGTCTGAACACTGAAGCTTTCTTT. Translated: CASSPPGGLNTEAFF.

V usage is TRBV4-3 and J usage is TRBJ2-1; D is perhaps TRBD1 (5 bases). This CDR3 region has 14 residues. Per germline, CDR1 LGHNA and CDR2 YSLEER. V shed 3 bases and J shed 8 bases, with 14 bases lying between them. The DNA for the CDR3 is TGCGCCAGCAGCCATGAGCAGGGTCTCCATGAGCAGTTCTTC. Translated: CASSHEQGLHEQFF.

This clonotype showed up many times. The chain combines TRBV6-2 or TRBV6-3 with TRBJ2-3; 8 nucleotides agree with TRBD1. After removal of 2 bases from V and 1 base from J, the junction contained 2 bases not matched to a gene. The CDR3 loop spans 15 amino acids. Germline V gene lookup returns CDR1 MNHEY and CDR2 SVGEGT. The DNA for the CDR3 is TGTGCCAGCAGTTACGGACAGGGAGGCACAGATACGCAGTATTTT. Translating it yields CASSYGQGGTDTQYF.